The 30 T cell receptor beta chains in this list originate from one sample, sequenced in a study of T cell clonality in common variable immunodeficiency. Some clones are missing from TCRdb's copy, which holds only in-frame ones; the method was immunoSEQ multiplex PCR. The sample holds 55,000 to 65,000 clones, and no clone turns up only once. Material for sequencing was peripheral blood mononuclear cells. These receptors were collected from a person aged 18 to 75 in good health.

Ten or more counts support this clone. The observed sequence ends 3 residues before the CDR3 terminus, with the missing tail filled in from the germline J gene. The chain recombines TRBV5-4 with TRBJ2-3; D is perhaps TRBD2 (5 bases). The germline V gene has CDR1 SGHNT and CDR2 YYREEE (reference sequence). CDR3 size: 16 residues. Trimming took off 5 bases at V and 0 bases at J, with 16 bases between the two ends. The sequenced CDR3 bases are TGTGCCAGCAGTCCCAAGGGCGGGCGGAGCACAGATACG. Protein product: CASSPKGGRSTDT. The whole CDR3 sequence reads CASSPKGGRSTDTQYF.

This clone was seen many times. Incomplete CDR3 DNA: TGCAGTGCTAGACGATCGGGGATCTCCTACGAG. It is translated as CSARRSGISYE. The full CDR3 sequence reads CSARRSGISYEQYF. The chain couples TRBV20-1 to TRBJ2-7; maybe TRBD2 (5 bases). The read halts 3 residues ahead of the CDR3 end, with the missing end drawn from the germline J gene. The CDR3 has 14 amino acids. Trimming stripped 2 bases from V and 0 bases from J, with 11 bases between. Germline CDR1 is DFQATT and CDR2 is SNEGSKA (reference sequence).

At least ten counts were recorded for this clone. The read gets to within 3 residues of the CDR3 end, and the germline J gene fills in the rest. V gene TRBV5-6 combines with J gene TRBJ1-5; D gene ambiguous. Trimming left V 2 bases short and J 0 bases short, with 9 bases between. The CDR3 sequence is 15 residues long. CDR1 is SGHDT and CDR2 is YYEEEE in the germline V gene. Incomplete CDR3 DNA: TGTGCCAGCAGCTTAGGCAGTTATAGCAATCAGCCC. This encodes CASSLGSYSNQP. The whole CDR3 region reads CASSLGSYSNQPQHF.

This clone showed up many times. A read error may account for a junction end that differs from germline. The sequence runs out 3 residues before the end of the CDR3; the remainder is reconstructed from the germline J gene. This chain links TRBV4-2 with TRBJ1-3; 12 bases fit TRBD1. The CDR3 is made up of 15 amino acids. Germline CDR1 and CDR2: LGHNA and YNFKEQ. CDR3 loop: CASTRDRGLGNTIYF. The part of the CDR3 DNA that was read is TGCGCCAGCACCCGGGACAGGGGGCTTGGAAACACC.

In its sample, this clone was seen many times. CDR3 protein: CALTKTLTSGRAYEQYF. The part of the CDR3 DNA that was read is TGTGCCTTAACCAAAACATTGACTAGCGGGAGGGCCTACGAG. The chain uses TRBV30 and TRBJ2-7, with 14 nucleotides matching TRBD2. The read ends 3 residues early relative to the CDR3; the germline J gene fills the gap. V shed 7 bases and J 2 bases; nucleotides not matched to a gene: 13. CDR1 and CDR2 (germline): GTSNPN, SVGIG (reference sequence). The CDR3 spans 17 residues. Filled out from reference TRBV30 and TRBJ2-7, the complete variable domain reads SQTIHQWPATLVQPVGSPLSLECTVEGTSNPNLYWYRQAAGRGLQLLFYSVGIGQISSEVPQNLSASRPQDRQFILSSKKLLLSDSGFYLCALTKTLTSGRAYEQYFGPGTRLTVT.

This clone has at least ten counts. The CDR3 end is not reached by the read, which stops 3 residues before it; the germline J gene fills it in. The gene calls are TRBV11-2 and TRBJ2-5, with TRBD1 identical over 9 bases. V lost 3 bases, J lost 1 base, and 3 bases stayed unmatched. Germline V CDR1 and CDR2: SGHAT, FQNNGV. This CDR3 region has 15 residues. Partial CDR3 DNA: TGTGCCAGCAGCTTGATGGGACAGGGCCAAGAGACC. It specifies CASSLMGQGQET. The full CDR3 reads CASSLMGQGQETQYF.

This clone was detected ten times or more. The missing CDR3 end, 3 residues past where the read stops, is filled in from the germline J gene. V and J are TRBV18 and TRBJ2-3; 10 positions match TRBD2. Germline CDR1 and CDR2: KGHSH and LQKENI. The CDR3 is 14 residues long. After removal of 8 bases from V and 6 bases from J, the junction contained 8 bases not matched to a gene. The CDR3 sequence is CASTEREGQDTQYF. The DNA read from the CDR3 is TGTGCCAGCACAGAGCGGGAGGGCCAGGATACG.

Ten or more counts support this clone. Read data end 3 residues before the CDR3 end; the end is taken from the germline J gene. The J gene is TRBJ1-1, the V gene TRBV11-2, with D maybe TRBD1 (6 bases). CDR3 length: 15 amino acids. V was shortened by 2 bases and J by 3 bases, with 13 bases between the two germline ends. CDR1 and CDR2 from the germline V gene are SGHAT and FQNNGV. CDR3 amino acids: CASSLSGTRYTEAFF. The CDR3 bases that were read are TGTGCCAGCAGCTTATCCGGGACACGATACACTGAA.

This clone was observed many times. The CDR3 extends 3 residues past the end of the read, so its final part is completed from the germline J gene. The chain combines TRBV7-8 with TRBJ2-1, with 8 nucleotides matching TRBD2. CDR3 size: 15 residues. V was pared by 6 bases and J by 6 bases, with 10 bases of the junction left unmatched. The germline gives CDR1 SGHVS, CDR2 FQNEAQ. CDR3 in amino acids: CASRRTSFWGNEQFF. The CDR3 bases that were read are TGTGCCAGCAGGAGGACTAGCTTTTGGGGCAATGAG.

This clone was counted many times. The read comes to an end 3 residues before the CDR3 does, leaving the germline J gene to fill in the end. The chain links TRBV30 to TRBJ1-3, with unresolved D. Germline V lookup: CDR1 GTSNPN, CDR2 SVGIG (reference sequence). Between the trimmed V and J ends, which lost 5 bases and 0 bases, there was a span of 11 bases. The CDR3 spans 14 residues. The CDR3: CAWYGLSSGNTIYF. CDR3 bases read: TGTGCCTGGTACGGACTTAGCTCTGGAAACACC. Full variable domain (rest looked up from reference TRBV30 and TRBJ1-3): SQTIHQWPATLVQPVGSPLSLECTVEGTSNPNLYWYRQAAGRGLQLLFYSVGIGQISSEVPQNLSASRPQDRQFILSSKKLLLSDSGFYLCAWYGLSSGNTIYFGEGSWLTVV.

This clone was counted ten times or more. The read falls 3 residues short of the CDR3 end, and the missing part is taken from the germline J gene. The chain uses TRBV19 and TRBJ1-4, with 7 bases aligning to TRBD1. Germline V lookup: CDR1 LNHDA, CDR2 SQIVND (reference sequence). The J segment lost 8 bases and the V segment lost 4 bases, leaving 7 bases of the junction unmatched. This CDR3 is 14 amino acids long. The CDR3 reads CASSKGGYGEKLFF. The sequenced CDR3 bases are TGTGCCAGTAGTAAAGGGGGCTATGGGGAAAAA.

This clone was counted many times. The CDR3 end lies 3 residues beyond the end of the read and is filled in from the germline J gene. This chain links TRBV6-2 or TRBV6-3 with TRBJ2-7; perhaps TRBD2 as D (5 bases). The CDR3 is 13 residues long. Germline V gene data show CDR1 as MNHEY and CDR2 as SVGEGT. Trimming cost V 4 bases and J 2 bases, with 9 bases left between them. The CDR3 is CASSLTGAYEQYF. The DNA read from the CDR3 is TGTGCCAGCAGTTTAACCGGGGCCTACGAG.

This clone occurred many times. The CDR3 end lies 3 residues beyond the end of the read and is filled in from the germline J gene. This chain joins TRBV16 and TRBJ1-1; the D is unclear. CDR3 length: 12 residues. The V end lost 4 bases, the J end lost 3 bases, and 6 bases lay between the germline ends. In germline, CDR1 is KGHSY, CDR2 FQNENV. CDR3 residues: CASSLSHTEAFF. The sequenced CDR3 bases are TGTGCCAGCAGCCTCAGTCACACTGAA.

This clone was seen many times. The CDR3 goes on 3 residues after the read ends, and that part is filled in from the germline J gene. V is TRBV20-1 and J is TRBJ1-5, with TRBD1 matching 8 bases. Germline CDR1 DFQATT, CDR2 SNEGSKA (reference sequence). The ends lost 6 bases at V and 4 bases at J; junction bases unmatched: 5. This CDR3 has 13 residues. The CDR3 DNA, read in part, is TGCAGTGCCGCGGACAGGGCAAATCAGCCC. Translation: CSAADRANQP. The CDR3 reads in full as CSAADRANQPQHF.

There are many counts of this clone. The CDR3 DNA, read in part, is TGCAGTGCTCCTACTAGCGGAGCGTCCTACGAG. Its translation is CSAPTSGASYE. The complete CDR3 reads CSAPTSGASYEQYF. This chain joins TRBV20-1 and TRBJ2-7; TRBD2 matches 8 bases. The CDR3 end falls 3 residues outside the read, so it is completed with the germline J gene. The CDR3 covers 14 residues. V was clipped by 5 bases and J by 1 base; unmatched bases: 7. Germline CDR1 reads DFQATT; CDR2 reads SNEGSKA (reference sequence).

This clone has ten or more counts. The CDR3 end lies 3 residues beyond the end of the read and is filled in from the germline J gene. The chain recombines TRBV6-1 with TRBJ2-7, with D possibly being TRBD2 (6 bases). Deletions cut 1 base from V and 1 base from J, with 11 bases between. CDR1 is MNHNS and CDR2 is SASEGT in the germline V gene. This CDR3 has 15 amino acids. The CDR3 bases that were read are TGTGCCAGCAGTGAAGAGGTAGCGGAGTCCTACGAG. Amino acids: CASSEEVAESYE. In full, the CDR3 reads CASSEEVAESYEQYF.

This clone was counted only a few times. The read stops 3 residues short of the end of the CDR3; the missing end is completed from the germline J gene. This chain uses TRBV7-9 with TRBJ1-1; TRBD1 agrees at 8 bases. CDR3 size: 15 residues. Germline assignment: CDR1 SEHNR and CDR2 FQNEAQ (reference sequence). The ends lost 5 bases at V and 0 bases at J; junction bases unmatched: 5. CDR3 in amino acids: CASSQTGVLNTEAFF. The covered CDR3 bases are TGTGCCAGCAGCCAGACAGGGGTTCTGAACACTGAA.

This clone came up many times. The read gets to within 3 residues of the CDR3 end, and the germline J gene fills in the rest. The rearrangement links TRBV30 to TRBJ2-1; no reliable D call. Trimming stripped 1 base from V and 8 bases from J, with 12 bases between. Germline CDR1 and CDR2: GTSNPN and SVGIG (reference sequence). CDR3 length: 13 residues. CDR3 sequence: CAWSAGLEHEQFF. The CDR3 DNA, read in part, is TGTGCCTGGAGTGCGGGTCTTGAACATGAG.

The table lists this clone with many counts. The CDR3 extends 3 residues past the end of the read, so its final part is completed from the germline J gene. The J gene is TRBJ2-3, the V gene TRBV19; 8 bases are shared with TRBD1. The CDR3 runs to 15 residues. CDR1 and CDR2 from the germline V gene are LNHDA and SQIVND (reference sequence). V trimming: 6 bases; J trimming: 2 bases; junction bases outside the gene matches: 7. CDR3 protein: CASSLRQGFTDTQYF. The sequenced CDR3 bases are TGTGCCAGTAGCCTAAGACAGGGGTTCACAGATACG.

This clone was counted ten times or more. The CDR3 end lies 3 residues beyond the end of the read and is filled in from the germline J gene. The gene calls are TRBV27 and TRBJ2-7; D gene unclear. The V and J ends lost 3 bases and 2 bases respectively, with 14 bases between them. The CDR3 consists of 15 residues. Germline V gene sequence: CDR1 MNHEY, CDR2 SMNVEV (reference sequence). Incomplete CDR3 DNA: TGTGCCAGCAGTTTCGGTGCAGCCAGCGCCTACGAG. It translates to CASSFGAASAYE. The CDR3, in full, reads CASSFGAASAYEQYF.

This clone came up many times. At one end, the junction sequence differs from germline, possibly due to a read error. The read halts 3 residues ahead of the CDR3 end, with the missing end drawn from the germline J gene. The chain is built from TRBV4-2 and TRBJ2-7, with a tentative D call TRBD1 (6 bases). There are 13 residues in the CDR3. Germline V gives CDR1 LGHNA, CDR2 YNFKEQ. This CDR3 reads CASSSYRDYEQYF. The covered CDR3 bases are TGCGCCAGCAGCAGTTACAGGGACTACGAG.

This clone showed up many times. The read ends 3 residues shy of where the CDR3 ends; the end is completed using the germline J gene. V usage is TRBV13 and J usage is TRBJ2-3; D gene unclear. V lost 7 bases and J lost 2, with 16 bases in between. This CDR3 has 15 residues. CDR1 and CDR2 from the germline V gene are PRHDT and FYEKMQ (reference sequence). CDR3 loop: CASTLDGGFTDTQYF. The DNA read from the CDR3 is TGTGCCAGCACCCTAGACGGCGGCTTCACAGATACG.

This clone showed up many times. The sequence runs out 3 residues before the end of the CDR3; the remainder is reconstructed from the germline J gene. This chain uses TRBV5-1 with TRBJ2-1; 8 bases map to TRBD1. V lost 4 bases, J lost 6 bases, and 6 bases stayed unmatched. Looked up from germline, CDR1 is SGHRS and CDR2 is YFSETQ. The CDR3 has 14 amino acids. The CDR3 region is CASSLLTGGNEQFF. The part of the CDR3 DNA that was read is TGCGCCAGCAGCCTTCTAACAGGGGGCAATGAG. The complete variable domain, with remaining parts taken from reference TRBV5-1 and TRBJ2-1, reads KAGVTQTPRYLIKTRGQQVTLSCSPISGHRSVSWYQQTPGQGLQFLFEYFSETQRNKGNFPGRFSGRQFSNSRSEMNVSTLELGDSALYLCASSLLTGGNEQFFGPGTRLTVL.

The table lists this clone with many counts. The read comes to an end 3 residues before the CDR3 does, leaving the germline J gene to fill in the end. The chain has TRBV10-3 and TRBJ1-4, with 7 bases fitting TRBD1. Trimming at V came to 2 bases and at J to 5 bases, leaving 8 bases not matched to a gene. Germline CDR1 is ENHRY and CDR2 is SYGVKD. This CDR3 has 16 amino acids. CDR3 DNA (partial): TGTGCCATCAGTGAGCGCGGGACAGAGCGAAATGAAAAA. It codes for CAISERGTERNEK. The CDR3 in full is CAISERGTERNEKLFF.

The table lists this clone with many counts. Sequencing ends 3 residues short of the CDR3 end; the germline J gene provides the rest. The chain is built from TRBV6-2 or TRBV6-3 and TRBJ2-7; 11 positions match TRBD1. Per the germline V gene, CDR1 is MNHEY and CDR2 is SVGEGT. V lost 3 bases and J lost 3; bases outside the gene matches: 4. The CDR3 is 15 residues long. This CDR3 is CASSYPGQGDYEQYF. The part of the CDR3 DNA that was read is TGTGCCAGCAGTTATCCGGGACAGGGGGACTACGAG.

Incomplete CDR3 DNA: TGTGCCAGCAGTGACCGACAGGGTAATCAGCCC. Protein product: CASSDRQGNQP. The full CDR3 protein reads CASSDRQGNQPQHF. The J gene is TRBJ1-5, the V gene TRBV25-1; 7 bases agree with TRBD1. From the germline J gene comes the end of the CDR3, since the read stops 3 residues before it. The CDR3 is 14 residues long. Germline CDR1 and CDR2: MGHDK and SYGVNS. V gave up 3 bases and J gave up 4 bases; unmatched junction bases: 3.

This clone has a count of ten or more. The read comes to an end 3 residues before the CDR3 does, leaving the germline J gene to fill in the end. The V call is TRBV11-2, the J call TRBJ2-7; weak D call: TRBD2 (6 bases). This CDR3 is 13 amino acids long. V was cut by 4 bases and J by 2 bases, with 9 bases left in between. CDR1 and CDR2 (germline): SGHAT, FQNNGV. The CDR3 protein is CASSYSGTYEQYF. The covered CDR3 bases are TGTGCCAGCAGCTATAGCGGCACCTACGAG.

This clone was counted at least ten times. The part of the CDR3 DNA that was read is TGTGCCAGTAGTTCCGGGACAGGGAGCTCTGGAAACACC. Protein product: CASSSGTGSSGNT. The entire CDR3 is CASSSGTGSSGNTIYF. The J gene is TRBJ1-3, the V gene TRBV19, with TRBD1 identical over 9 bases. The read comes to an end 3 residues before the CDR3 does, leaving the germline J gene to fill in the end. Germline V gene lookup returns CDR1 LNHDA and CDR2 SQIVND (reference sequence). This CDR3 has 16 residues. Trimming at V came to 5 bases and at J to 0 bases, leaving 5 bases not matched to a gene.

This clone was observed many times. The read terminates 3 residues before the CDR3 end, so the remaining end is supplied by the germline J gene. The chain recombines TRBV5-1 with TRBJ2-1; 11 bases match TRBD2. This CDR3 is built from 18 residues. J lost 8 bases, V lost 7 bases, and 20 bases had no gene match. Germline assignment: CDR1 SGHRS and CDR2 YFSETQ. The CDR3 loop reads CASAPSSTSGIVADEQFF. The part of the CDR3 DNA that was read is TGCGCCAGCGCACCTTCTTCGACTAGCGGGATCGTAGCTGATGAG. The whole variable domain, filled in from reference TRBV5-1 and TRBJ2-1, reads KAGVTQTPRYLIKTRGQQVTLSCSPISGHRSVSWYQQTPGQGLQFLFEYFSETQRNKGNFPGRFSGRQFSNSRSEMNVSTLELGDSALYLCASAPSSTSGIVADEQFFGPGTRLTVL.

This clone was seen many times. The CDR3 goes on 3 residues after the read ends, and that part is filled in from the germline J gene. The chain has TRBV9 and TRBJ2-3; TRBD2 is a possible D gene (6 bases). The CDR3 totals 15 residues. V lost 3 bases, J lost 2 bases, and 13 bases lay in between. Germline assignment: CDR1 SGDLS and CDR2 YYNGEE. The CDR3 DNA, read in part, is TGTGCCAGCAGCGACCCCGGGACTTACACAGATACG. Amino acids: CASSDPGTYTDT. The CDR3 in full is CASSDPGTYTDTQYF.